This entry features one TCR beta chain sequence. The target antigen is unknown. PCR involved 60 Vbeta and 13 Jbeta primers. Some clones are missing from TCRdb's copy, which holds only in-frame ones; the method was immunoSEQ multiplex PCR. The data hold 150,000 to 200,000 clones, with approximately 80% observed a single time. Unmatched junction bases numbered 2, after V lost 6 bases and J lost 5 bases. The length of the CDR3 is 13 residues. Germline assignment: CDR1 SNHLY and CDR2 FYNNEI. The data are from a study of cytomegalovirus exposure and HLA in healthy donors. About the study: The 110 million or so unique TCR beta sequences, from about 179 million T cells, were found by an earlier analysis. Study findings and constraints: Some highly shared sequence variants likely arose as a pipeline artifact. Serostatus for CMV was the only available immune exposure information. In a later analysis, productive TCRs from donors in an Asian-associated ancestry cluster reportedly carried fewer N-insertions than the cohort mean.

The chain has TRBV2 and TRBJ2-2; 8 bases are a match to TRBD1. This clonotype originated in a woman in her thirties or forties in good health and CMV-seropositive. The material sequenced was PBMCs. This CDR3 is CASRRTGTGELFF. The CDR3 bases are TGTGCCAGCAGACGGACAGGGACCGGGGAGCTGTTTTTT.